The sequence of this T cell receptor (beta chain) was determined in a study of blood T cell repertoires in COVID-19. About the research overall: The study drew acute and convalescent COVID-19 samples from the United States, Italy and Spain. T cells, B-cell-depleted T cells, or PBMCs supplied cDNA or gDNA.

In the original analysis: Quantification of nucleated cells was approximated via reference gene primer amplification. TCRdb's table, derived via immunoSEQ multiplex PCR, lists solely in-frame clones and lacks some. The V and J calls and clone size were taken over from that table, and D and trimming were inferred from the DNA. The sample has about 440,000 clones; around 88% are singletons. The CDR3 has 15 residues. The V segment lost 3 bases and the J segment 6 bases; nucleotides outside the gene matches: 10. Germline V lookup: CDR1 DFQATT, CDR2 SNEGSKA (reference sequence). The rearrangement links TRBV20-1 to TRBJ2-3; 9 bases are a match to TRBD1. Sequencing was done on a sample of peripheral blood. This receptor was identified in a woman aged 30 to 39 with acute or convalescent COVID-19. In DNA, the CDR3 is TGCAGTGCTAGTGAGGGGACAGGGTACGGTGATACGCAGTATTTT. It codes for CSASEGTGYGDTQYF.